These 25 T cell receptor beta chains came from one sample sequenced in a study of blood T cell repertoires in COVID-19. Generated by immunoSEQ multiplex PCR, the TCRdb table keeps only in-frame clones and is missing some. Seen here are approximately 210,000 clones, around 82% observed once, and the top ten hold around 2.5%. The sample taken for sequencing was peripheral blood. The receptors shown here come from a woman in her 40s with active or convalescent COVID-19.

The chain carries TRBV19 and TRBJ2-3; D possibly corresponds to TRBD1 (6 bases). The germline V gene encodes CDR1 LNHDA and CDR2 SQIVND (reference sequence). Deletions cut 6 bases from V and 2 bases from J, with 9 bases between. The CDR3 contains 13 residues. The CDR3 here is CASRGAPTDTQYF. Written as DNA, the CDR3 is TGTGCCAGTAGGGGGGCCCCCACAGATACGCAGTATTTT.

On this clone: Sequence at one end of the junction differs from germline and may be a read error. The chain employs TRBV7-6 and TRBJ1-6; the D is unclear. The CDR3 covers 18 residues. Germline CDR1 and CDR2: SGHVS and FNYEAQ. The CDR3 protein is CASSYQSRGSAYSSPLHF. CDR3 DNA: TGTGCCAGCAGCTACCAATCCCGGGGTTCTGCCTATAGTTCACCCCTCCACTTT.

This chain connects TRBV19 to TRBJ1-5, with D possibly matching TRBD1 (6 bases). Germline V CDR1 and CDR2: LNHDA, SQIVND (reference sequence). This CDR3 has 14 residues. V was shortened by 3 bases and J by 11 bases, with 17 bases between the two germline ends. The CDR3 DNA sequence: TGTGCCAGTAGTATGACAGGAGCAGTGGGAGCCCAGCATTTT. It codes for CASSMTGAVGAQHF.

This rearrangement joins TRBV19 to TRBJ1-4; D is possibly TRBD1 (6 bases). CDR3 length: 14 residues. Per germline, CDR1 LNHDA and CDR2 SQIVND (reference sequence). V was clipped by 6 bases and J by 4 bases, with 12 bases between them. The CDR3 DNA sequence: TGTGCCAGTAGCCACAGGGAAATTAATGAAAAACTGTTTTTT. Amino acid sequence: CASSHREINEKLFF.

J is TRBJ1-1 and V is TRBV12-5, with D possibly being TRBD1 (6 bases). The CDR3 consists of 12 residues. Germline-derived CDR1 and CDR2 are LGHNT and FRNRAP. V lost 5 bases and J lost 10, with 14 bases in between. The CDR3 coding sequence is TGTGCTAGTGGTCCCCAGGGGTGGGTAGCTTTCTTT. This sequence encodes CASGPQGWVAFF.

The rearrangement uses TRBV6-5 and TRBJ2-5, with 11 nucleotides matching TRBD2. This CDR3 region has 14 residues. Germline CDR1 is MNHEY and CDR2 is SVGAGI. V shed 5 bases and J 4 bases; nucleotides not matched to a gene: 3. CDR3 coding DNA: TGTGCCAGCAGTACCGGACTAGCGGGAGAGACCCAGTACTTC. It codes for CASSTGLAGETQYF.

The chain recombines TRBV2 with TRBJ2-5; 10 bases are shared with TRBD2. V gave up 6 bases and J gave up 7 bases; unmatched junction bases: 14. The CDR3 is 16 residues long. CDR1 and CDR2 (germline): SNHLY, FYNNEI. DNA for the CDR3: TGTGCCAGCAGGAAGGAGACAGCGGGAGGGCCGGGGACCCAGTACTTC. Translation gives CASRKETAGGPGTQYF.

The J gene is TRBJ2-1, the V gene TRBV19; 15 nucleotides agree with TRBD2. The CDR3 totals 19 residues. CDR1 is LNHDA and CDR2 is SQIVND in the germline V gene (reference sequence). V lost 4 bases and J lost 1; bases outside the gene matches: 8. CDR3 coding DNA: TGTGCCAGTAGTAAGGGACTAGCGGGGGGACGGGGGTCCTACAATGAGCAGTTCTTC. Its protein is CASSKGLAGGRGSYNEQFF.

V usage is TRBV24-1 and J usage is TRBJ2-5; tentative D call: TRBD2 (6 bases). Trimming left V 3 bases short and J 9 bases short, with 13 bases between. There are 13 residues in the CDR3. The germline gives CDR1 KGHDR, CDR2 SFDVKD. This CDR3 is CATSDPGATAQYF. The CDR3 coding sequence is TGTGCCACCAGTGATCCGGGAGCCACGGCCCAGTACTTC.

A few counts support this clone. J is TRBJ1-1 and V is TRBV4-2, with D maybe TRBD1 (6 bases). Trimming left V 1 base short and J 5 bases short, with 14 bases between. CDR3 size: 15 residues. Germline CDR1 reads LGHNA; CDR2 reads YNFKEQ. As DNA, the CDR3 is TGTGCCAGCAGCCAAGTAAGGACAGCAAGGACTGAAGCTTTCTTT. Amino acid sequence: CASSQVRTARTEAFF.

Here the CDR3 reads CASQDRPSTNEKLFF. The CDR3 nucleotides are TGTGCCAGCCAGGACAGACCTTCAACTAATGAAAAACTGTTTTTT. This chain uses TRBV5-6 with TRBJ1-4, with a weak D call TRBD1 (6 bases). CDR3 length equals 15 residues. From germline, CDR1 is SGHDT and CDR2 YYEEEE. V was pared by 7 bases and J by 0 bases, with 13 bases between.

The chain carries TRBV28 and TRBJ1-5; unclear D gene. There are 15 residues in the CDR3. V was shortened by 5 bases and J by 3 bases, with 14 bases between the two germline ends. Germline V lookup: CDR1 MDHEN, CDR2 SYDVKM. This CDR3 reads CASSGAELLNQPQHF. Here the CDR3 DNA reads TGTGCCAGCAGTGGAGCAGAGCTTCTCAATCAGCCCCAGCATTTT.

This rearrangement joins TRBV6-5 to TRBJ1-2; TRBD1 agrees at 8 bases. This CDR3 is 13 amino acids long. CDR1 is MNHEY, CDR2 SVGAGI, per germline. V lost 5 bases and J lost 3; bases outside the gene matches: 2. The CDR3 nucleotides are TGTGCCAGCAGTATGACAGGGGACTATGGCTACACCTTC. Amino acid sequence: CASSMTGDYGYTF.

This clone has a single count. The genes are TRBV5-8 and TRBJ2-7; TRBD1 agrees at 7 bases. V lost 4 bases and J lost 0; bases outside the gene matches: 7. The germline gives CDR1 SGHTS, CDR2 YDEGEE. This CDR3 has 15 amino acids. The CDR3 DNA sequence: TGTGCCAGCAGCGTACTACGGGACAGCTCCTACGAGCAGTACTTC. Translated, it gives CASSVLRDSSYEQYF.

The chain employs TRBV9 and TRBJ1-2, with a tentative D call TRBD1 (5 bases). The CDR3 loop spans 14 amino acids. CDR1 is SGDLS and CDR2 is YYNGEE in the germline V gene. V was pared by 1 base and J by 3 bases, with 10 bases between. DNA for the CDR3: TGTGCCAGCAGCGTATCGGGCAGGGACTATGGCTACACCTTC. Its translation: CASSVSGRDYGYTF.

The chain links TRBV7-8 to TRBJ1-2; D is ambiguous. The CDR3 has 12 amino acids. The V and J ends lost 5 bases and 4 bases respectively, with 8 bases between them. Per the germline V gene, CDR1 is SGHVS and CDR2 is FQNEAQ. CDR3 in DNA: TGTGCCAGCAGCCCCAGAACCTATGGCTACACCTTC. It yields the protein CASSPRTYGYTF.

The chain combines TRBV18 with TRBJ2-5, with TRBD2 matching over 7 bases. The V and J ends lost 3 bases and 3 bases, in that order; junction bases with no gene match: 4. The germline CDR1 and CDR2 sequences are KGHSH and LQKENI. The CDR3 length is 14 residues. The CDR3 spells CASSPLLAEETQYF. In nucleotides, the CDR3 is TGTGCCAGCTCACCTCTTCTAGCGGAAGAGACCCAGTACTTC.

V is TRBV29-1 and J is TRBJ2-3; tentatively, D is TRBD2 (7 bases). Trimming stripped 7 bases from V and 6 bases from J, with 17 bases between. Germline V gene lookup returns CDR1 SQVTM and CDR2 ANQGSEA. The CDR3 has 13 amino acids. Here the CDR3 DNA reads TGCAGCGCCAGGGGAGGGCCTGGGGATACGCAGTATTTT. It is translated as CSARGGPGDTQYF.

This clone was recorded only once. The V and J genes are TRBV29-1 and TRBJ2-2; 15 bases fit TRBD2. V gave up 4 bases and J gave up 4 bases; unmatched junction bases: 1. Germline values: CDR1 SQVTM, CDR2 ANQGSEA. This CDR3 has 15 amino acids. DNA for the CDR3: TGCAGCGTTGGGGGACTAGCGGGAGGCACCGGGGAGCTGTTTTTT. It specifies CSVGGLAGGTGELFF.

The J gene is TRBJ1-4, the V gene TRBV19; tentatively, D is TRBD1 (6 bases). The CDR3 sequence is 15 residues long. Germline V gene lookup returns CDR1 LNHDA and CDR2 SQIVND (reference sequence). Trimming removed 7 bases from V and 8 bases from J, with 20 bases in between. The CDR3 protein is CASNTGTGIREKLFF. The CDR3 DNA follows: TGTGCCAGTAACACGGGAACAGGGATACGGGAAAAACTGTTTTTT.

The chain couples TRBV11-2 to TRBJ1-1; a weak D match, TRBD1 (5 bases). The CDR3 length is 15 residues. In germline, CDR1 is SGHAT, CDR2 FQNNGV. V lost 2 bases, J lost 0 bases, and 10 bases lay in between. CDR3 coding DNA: TGTGCCAGCAGCTTAAGCGCGGGGGTGAACACTGAAGCTTTCTTT. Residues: CASSLSAGVNTEAFF.

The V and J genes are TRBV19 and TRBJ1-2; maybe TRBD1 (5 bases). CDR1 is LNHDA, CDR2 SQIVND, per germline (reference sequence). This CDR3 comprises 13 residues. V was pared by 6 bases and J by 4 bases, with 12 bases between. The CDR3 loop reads CASRWGLGYGYTF. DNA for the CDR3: TGTGCCAGTAGGTGGGGCCTCGGCTATGGCTACACCTTC.

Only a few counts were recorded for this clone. The CDR3 DNA follows: TGTGCCAGCAGTGAATCTCCCCGGGACAGGGCGGGTGGCTACACCTTC. Translated, it gives CASSESPRDRAGGYTF. This sequence joins TRBV6-1 and TRBJ1-2, with 9 bases identical to TRBD1. The CDR3 contains 16 residues. With 2 bases clipped from V and 7 bases from J, the junction kept 11 bases outside the gene matches. Per germline, CDR1 MNHNS and CDR2 SASEGT.

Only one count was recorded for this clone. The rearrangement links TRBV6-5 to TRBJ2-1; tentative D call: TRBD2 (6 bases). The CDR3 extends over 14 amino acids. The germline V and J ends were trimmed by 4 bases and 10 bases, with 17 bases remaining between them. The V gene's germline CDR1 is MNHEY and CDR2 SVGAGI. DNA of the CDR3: TGTGCCAGCAGTTTCGGGCTCGGGACTTCGGAGCAGTTCTTC. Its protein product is CASSFGLGTSEQFF.

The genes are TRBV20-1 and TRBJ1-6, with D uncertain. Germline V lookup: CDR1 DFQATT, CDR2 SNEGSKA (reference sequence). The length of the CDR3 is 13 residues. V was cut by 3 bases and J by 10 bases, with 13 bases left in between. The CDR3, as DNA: TGCAGTGCTAGTATCGCTACCCCGTCACCCCTCCACTTT. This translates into CSASIATPSPLHF.